This T cell receptor (beta chain) comes out of a study of blood T cell repertoires in COVID-19. Study-level information: COVID-19 samples from acute and convalescent phases originated in the United States, Italy and Spain. PBMCs, B-cell-depleted T cells, or T cells provided the cDNA or gDNA that made up the material.

This clone came up a few times. In the source study's methods: Reference gene primer amplification in the assay estimated nucleated cell counts. Sequencing was performed with immunoSEQ multiplex PCR; in TCRdb, only in-frame clones are kept and a portion is missing. V and J calls and clone size come straight from that table; D and trimming were deduced from the DNA. Of under 150,000 clones listed, 84% were seen once; the top ten hold over 7.5%. The sample taken for sequencing was peripheral blood. This clonotype originated in a woman aged 80 or over in a cohort sampled during active or convalescent COVID-19.

The CDR3 DNA sequence: TGTGCCAGCAGTTACGGACAGGGTCAGCCCCAGCATTTT. Its translation: CASSYGQGQPQHF. The chain recombines TRBV6-6 with TRBJ1-5; 8 bases are shared with TRBD1. Germline V gene data show CDR1 as MNHNY and CDR2 as SVGAGI (reference sequence). The CDR3 runs to 13 residues. Trimming removed 2 bases from V and 6 bases from J; junction bases left unmatched: 0.